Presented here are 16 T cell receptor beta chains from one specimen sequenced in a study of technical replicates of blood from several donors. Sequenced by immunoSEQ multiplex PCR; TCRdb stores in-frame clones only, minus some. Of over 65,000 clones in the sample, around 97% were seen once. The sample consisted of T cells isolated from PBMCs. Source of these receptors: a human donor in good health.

Written as DNA, the CDR3 is TGTGCCAGCAAAGGGAGCTTCTATAGCAATCAGCCCCAGCATTTT. It yields the protein CASKGSFYSNQPQHF. The rearrangement links TRBV6-5 to TRBJ1-5; D is unclear. The CDR3 loop spans 15 amino acids. The germline V gene encodes CDR1 MNHEY and CDR2 SVGAGI. Trimming pared 7 bases from V and 0 bases from J, leaving 13 bases between.

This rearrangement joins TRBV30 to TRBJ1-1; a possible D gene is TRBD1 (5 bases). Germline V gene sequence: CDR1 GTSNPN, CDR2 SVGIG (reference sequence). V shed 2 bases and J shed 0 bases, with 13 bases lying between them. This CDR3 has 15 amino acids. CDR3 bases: TGTGCCTGGAGTTTTATAGGGGCCATGAACACTGAAGCTTTCTTT. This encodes CAWSFIGAMNTEAFF.

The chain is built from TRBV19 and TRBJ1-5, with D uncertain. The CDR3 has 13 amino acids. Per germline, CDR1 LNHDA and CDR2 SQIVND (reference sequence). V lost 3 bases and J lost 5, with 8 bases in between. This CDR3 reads CASSMFRDQPQHF. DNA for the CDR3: TGTGCCAGTAGTATGTTTCGGGATCAGCCCCAGCATTTT.

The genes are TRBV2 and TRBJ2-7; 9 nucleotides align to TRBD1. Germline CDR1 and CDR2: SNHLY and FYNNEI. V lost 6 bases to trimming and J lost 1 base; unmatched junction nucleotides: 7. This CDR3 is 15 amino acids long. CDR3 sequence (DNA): TGTGCCAGCAGACCGGGACAGGGATTATCCTACGAGCAGTACTTC. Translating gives CASRPGQGLSYEQYF.

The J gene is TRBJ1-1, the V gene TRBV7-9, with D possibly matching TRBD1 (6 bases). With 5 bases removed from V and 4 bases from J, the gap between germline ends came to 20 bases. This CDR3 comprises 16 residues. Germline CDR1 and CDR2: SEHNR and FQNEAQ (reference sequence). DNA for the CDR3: TGTGCCAGCAGCATAAGCTCAGGGGAAGTTGTCACTGAAGCTTTCTTT. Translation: CASSISSGEVVTEAFF.

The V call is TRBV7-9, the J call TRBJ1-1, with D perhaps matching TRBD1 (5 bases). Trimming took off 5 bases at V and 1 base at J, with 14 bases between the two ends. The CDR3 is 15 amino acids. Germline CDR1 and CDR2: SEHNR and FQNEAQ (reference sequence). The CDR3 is CASSQRGGANTEAFF. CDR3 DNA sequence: TGTGCCAGCAGCCAAAGGGGTGGGGCGAACACTGAAGCTTTCTTT.

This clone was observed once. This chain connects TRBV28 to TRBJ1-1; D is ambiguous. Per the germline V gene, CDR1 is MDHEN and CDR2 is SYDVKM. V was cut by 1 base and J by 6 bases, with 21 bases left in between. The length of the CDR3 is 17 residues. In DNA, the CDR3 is TGTGCCAGCAGTTTATCGTCTGAGGGCCTAGGACGCGCTGAAGCTTTCTTT. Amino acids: CASSLSSEGLGRAEAFF.

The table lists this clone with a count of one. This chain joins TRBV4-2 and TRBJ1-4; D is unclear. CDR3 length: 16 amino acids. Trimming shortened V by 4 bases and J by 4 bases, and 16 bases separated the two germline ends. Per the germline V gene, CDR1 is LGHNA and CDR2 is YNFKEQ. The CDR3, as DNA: TGTGCCAGCAGCCTGAGAGGACTGTCATTTAATGAAAAACTGTTTTTT. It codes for CASSLRGLSFNEKLFF.

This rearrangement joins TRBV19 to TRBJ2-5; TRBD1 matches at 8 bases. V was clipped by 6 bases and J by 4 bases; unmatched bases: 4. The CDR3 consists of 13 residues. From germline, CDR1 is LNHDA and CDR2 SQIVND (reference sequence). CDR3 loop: CASSDRGGETQYF. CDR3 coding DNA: TGTGCCAGTAGCGACAGGGGAGGAGAGACCCAGTACTTC.

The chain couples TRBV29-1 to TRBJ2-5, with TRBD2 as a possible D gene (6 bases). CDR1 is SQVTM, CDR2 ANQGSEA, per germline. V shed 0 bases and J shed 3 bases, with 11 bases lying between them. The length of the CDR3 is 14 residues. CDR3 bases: TGCAGCGTTGAAGAGGGGACTCCCGAAGAGACCCAGTACTTC. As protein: CSVEEGTPEETQYF.

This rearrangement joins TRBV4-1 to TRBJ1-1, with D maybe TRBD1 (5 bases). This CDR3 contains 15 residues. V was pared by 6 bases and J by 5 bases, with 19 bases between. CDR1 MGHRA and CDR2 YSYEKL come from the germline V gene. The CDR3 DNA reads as TGCGCCAGCAGGACCGGGAATTTCGGGGGGACTGAAGCTTTCTTT. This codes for CASRTGNFGGTEAFF.

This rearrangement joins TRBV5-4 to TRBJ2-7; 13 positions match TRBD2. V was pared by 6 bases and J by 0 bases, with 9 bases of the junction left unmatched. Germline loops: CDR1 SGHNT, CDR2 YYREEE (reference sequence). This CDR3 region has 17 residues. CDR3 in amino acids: CASTSGLAGALSYEQYF. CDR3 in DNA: TGTGCCAGCACCTCCGGACTAGCGGGGGCCCTCTCCTACGAGCAGTACTTC.

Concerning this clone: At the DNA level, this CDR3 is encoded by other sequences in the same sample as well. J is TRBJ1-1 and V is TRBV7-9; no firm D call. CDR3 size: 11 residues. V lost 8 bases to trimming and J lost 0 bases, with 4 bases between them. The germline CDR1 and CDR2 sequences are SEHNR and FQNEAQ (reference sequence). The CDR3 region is CASSLNTEAFF. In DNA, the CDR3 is TGTGCCAGCTCCTTGAACACTGAAGCTTTCTTT.

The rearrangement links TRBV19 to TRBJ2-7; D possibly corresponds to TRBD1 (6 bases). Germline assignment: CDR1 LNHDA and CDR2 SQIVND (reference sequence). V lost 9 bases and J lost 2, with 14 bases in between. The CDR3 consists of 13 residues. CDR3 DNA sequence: TGTGCCAGGACAAGGGGGTTTACCTACGAGCAGTACTTC. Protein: CARTRGFTYEQYF.

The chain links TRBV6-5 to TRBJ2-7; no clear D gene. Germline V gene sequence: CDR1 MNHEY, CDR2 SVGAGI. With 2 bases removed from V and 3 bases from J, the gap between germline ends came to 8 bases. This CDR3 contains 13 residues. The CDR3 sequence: CASSYARNYEQYF. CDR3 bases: TGTGCCAGCAGTTACGCGAGAAACTACGAGCAGTACTTC.

CDR3 DNA sequence: TGTGCCACCCAGGACAGGGATAATTCACCCCTCCACTTT. Its protein product is CATQDRDNSPLHF. The chain combines TRBV6-1 with TRBJ1-6; 8 nucleotides match TRBD1. Germline V lookup: CDR1 MNHNS, CDR2 SASEGT. The CDR3 consists of 13 residues. The V gene end was trimmed by 10 bases and the J gene end by 5 bases; junction bases not matched to a gene: 4.